The 29 T cell receptor beta chains presented below share a single source sample, sequenced in a study of T cells in women clearing cervical HPV infection. Sequenced by immunoSEQ multiplex PCR; TCRdb stores in-frame clones only, minus some. The sample spans tens of thousands of clones; the ten largest clones claim roughly 9%. Sequencing used blood buffy coat. The receptors shown here come from a woman aged 18 to 75 with a cervical HPV16 infection that either progressed to CIN3+ or cleared (not recorded which).

Turning to this clone: The sequenced fragment ends 3 residues before the CDR3 boundary, so the rest is inferred from the germline J gene. The chain is built from TRBV18 and TRBJ1-4; 8 nucleotides align to TRBD1. The length of the CDR3 is 15 residues. Per germline, CDR1 KGHSH and CDR2 LQKENI. The V and J ends lost 1 base and 8 bases, in that order; junction bases with no gene match: 6. Partial CDR3 DNA: TGTGCCAGCTCACCACGAGGACAGGGTGGAGAAAAA. Its translation is CASSPRGQGGEK. The full CDR3 protein is CASSPRGQGGEKLFF.

For this clone: The DNA ends 3 residues before the CDR3 does, and the rest of the CDR3 is filled in from the germline J gene. This chain links TRBV6-2 or TRBV6-3 with TRBJ2-1, with TRBD2 matching over 8 bases. V was clipped by 6 bases and J by 3 bases; unmatched bases: 4. The CDR3 has 14 amino acids. Germline lookup yields CDR1 MNHEY and CDR2 SVGEGT. The CDR3 is CASSKAGDYNEQFF. Partial CDR3 DNA: TGTGCCAGCAGCAAAGCGGGGGACTACAATGAG.

Of note for this clone: The read stops 3 residues short of the end of the CDR3; the missing end is completed from the germline J gene. The V and J genes are TRBV10-3 and TRBJ1-1; 10 nucleotides agree with TRBD1. The germline V gene has CDR1 ENHRY and CDR2 SYGVKD. After removal of 3 bases from V and 4 bases from J, the junction contained 8 bases not matched to a gene. The CDR3 sequence is 16 residues long. The CDR3 region is CAISERRDRGSTEAFF. Partial CDR3 DNA: TGTGCCATCAGTGAACGACGGGACAGGGGTTCCACTGAA.

This clone shows up as medium-sized by frequency. The read falls 3 residues short of the CDR3 end, and the missing part is taken from the germline J gene. The rearrangement uses TRBV7-9 and TRBJ2-4; D uncertain. The CDR3 consists of 10 residues. The germline V gene encodes CDR1 SEHNR and CDR2 FQNEAQ (reference sequence). Deletions cut 5 bases from V and 8 bases from J, with 4 bases between. This CDR3 reads CASSRDIQYF. The sequenced part of the CDR3 DNA is TGTGCCAGCAGCAGGGACATT.

About this clone: The sequence runs out 3 residues before the end of the CDR3; the remainder is reconstructed from the germline J gene. The V and J genes are TRBV2 and TRBJ2-3; TRBD1 agrees at 7 bases. This CDR3 spans 12 amino acids. Germline CDR1 is SNHLY and CDR2 is FYNNEI. The V and J ends lost 10 bases and 4 bases, in that order; junction bases with no gene match: 5. CDR3 amino acids: CAKQGPPDTQYF. The CDR3 DNA, read in part, is TGTGCCAAACAGGGGCCCCCAGATACG.

With regard to this clone: Read data end 3 residues before the CDR3 end; the end is taken from the germline J gene. V usage is TRBV20-1 and J usage is TRBJ2-1; D possibly corresponds to TRBD2 (6 bases). Germline values: CDR1 DFQATT, CDR2 SNEGSKA (reference sequence). The CDR3 sequence is 15 residues long. The V and J ends lost 5 bases and 2 bases respectively, with 16 bases between them. CDR3: CSAPLIAGTYNEQFF. The CDR3 DNA, read in part, is TGCAGTGCTCCCCTTATTGCGGGAACCTACAATGAG.

Comments on this clone: The CDR3 extends 3 residues past the end of the read, so its final part is completed from the germline J gene. The V call is TRBV29-1, the J call TRBJ2-1; D call uncertain. In germline, CDR1 is SQVTM, CDR2 ANQGSEA. The V and J ends lost 0 bases and 5 bases respectively, with 17 bases between them. The CDR3 contains 16 residues. The sequenced part of the CDR3 DNA is TGCAGCGTTGAAGACCGGTACTCTCGCACCGACAATGAG. Its translation: CSVEDRYSRTDNE. The entire CDR3 protein is CSVEDRYSRTDNEQFF.

As to this clone: From the germline J gene comes the end of the CDR3, since the read stops 3 residues before it. This chain connects TRBV20-1 to TRBJ2-5, with 11 bases identical to TRBD2. The germline V gene encodes CDR1 DFQATT and CDR2 SNEGSKA (reference sequence). The CDR3 has 16 amino acids. V was clipped by 0 bases and J by 4 bases; unmatched bases: 7. Partial CDR3 DNA: TGCAGTGCTAGAGATCCCCTAGCGGGGGGAAGAGAGACC. This sequence encodes CSARDPLAGGRET. Given in full, the CDR3 is CSARDPLAGGRETQYF.

Comment on this clone: The read falls 3 residues short of the CDR3 end, and the missing part is taken from the germline J gene. This chain uses TRBV5-1 with TRBJ2-1; 13 positions match TRBD2. The length of the CDR3 is 15 residues. Unmatched junction bases numbered 6, after V lost 7 bases and J lost 5 bases. CDR1 is SGHRS, CDR2 YFSETQ, per germline. The sequenced part of the CDR3 DNA is TGCGCCAGCCGCCCGGGACTAGCGGGAAACAATGAG. This encodes CASRPGLAGNNE. The whole CDR3 protein is CASRPGLAGNNEQFF.

A word on this clone: The read terminates 3 residues before the CDR3 end, so the remaining end is supplied by the germline J gene. The J gene is TRBJ2-5, the V gene TRBV20-1; D is ambiguous. The CDR3 has 15 residues. CDR1 is DFQATT and CDR2 is SNEGSKA in the germline V gene (reference sequence). The V gene lost 3 bases and the J gene lost 1 base, with 15 bases spanning the gap. CDR3 residues: CSASRLSPLQETQYF. The part of the CDR3 DNA that was read is TGCAGTGCTAGTCGCCTTAGCCCACTCCAAGAGACC.

In the case of this clone: The read comes to an end 3 residues before the CDR3 does, leaving the germline J gene to fill in the end. V usage is TRBV7-8 and J usage is TRBJ1-6, with D possibly TRBD1 on 6 matching bases. The CDR3 is 15 residues long. Trimming left V 8 bases short and J 10 bases short, with 21 bases between. Germline loops: CDR1 SGHVS, CDR2 FQNEAQ. CDR3 residues: CASVLGANGVSPLHF. Incomplete CDR3 DNA: TGTGCCAGCGTTTTGGGGGCAAATGGGGTCTCACCC. Full variable domain (remainder filled in from reference TRBV7-8 and TRBJ1-6): GAGVSQSPRYKVAKRGQDVALRCDPISGHVSLFWYQQALGQGPEFLTYFQNEAQLDKSGLPSDRFFAERPEGSVSTLKIQRTQQEDSAVYLCASVLGANGVSPLHFGNGTRLTVT.

Regarding this clone: The read gets to within 3 residues of the CDR3 end, and the germline J gene fills in the rest. V is TRBV6-2 or TRBV6-3 and J is TRBJ2-1; 7 bases map to TRBD2. The CDR3 contains 15 residues. The germline gives CDR1 MNHEY, CDR2 SVGEGT. Losses at the gene ends were 1 base for V and 7 bases for J; bases not matched to a gene: 7. CDR3 region: CASSYWRGGANEQFF. The part of the CDR3 DNA that was read is TGTGCCAGCAGTTACTGGCGGGGAGGGGCAAATGAG.

As concerns this clone: The read terminates 3 residues ahead of where the CDR3 ends, so the germline J gene completes it. This chain joins TRBV20-1 and TRBJ2-3; 13 positions match TRBD2. The CDR3 extends over 12 amino acids. Losses at the gene ends were 6 bases for V and 7 bases for J; bases not matched to a gene: 1. In germline, CDR1 is DFQATT, CDR2 SNEGSKA (reference sequence). This CDR3 is CSAGLAGHTQYF. Incomplete CDR3 DNA: TGCAGTGCGGGACTAGCGGGGCATACG.

With respect to this clone: The CDR3 is cut off 3 residues early in the read; its end comes from the germline J gene. The chain couples TRBV30 to TRBJ2-7; D is ambiguous. Germline CDR1 is GTSNPN and CDR2 is SVGIG (reference sequence). V was shortened by 0 bases and J by 6 bases, with 6 bases between the two germline ends. This CDR3 has 11 amino acids. The chain's CDR3 is CAWSVRLEQYF. The CDR3 bases that were read are TGTGCCTGGAGTGTAAGGCTCGAG.

The CDR3 DNA, read in part, is TGTGCCAGCAGCTTATTTAGCGGGAGAGGAGATACG. Encoded protein: CASSLFSGRGDT. The full CDR3 reads CASSLFSGRGDTQYF. V gene TRBV11-2 combines with J gene TRBJ2-3, with TRBD2 identical over 9 bases. The read terminates 3 residues before the CDR3 end, so the remaining end is supplied by the germline J gene. Germline V gene lookup returns CDR1 SGHAT and CDR2 FQNNGV. The ends lost 2 bases at V and 5 bases at J; junction bases unmatched: 5. The CDR3 runs to 15 residues.

The CDR3 loop is CASRGSSNSPLHF. The CDR3 DNA, read in part, is TGTGCCAGTAGAGGCAGTTCAAATTCACCC. The chain combines TRBV19 with TRBJ1-6; unclear D gene. With the read ending 3 residues before the CDR3 end, the germline J gene is used to fill in that end. The CDR3 is 13 residues long. Germline CDR1 LNHDA, CDR2 SQIVND (reference sequence). V was cut by 6 bases and J by 7 bases, with 10 bases left in between.

On this clone: With the read ending 3 residues before the CDR3 end, the germline J gene is used to fill in that end. The genes are TRBV20-1 and TRBJ1-2; 9 bases agree with TRBD1. The V segment lost 3 bases and the J segment 6 bases; nucleotides outside the gene matches: 5. CDR1 and CDR2 from the germline V gene are DFQATT and SNEGSKA (reference sequence). This CDR3 has 13 residues. CDR3 DNA (partial): TGCAGTGCTAGCCGGACAGGGGAGGATGGC. This translates into CSASRTGEDG. The full-length CDR3 reads as CSASRTGEDGYTF.

As to this clone: The CDR3 goes on 3 residues after the read ends, and that part is filled in from the germline J gene. The chain links TRBV4-2 to TRBJ1-1; 8 nucleotides align to TRBD1. This CDR3 has 14 amino acids. Germline CDR1 reads LGHNA; CDR2 reads YNFKEQ. The trim removed 4 bases at V and 1 base at J, leaving 2 bases unmatched. CDR3 DNA (partial): TGTGCCAGCAGCCTTGACAGGGGGAACACTGAA. The encoded protein is CASSLDRGNTE. The whole CDR3 sequence is CASSLDRGNTEAFF.

With respect to this clone: The CDR3 end falls 3 residues outside the read, so it is completed with the germline J gene. The chain combines TRBV5-6 with TRBJ2-2; D is possibly TRBD1 (5 bases). The V gene's germline CDR1 is SGHDT and CDR2 YYEEEE. The CDR3 consists of 13 residues. V was pared by 4 bases and J by 5 bases, with 9 bases between. The CDR3 loop reads CASSATVTGELFF. The CDR3 DNA, read in part, is TGTGCCAGCAGCGCGACAGTGACCGGGGAG. The whole variable domain, remainder taken from reference TRBV5-6 and TRBJ2-2, is DAGVTQSPTHLIKTRGQQVTLRCSPKSGHDTVSWYQQALGQGPQFIFQYYEEEERQRGNFPDRFSGHQFPNYSSELNVNALLLGDSALYLCASSATVTGELFFGEGSRLTVL.

Concerning this clone itself: From the germline J gene comes the end of the CDR3, since the read stops 3 residues before it. The rearrangement uses TRBV28 and TRBJ1-2, with TRBD1 matching over 8 bases. The CDR3 sequence is 13 residues long. Germline V CDR1 and CDR2: MDHEN, SYDVKM. V lost 7 bases, J lost 6 bases, and 7 bases stayed unmatched. CDR3 DNA, as far as it was read: TGTGCCAGCATCCCCCCCAGGGGGCATGGC. It codes for CASIPPRGHG. From start to end, the CDR3 is CASIPPRGHGYTF.

To note about this clone: With the read ending 3 residues before the CDR3 end, the germline J gene is used to fill in that end. The V and J genes are TRBV5-1 and TRBJ2-7, with TRBD1 identical over 7 bases. CDR3 length: 13 residues. In germline, CDR1 is SGHRS, CDR2 YFSETQ. With 5 bases clipped from V and 2 bases from J, the junction kept 4 bases outside the gene matches. The DNA read from the CDR3 is TGCGCCAGCAGACAGACAGGGACCTACGAG. Its translation: CASRQTGTYE. The full-length CDR3 reads as CASRQTGTYEQYF.

This chain's CDR3 is CASRVRQGNQPQHF. The CDR3 DNA, read in part, is TGTGCCAGCAGGGTACGACAGGGCAATCAGCCC. The chain is built from TRBV2 and TRBJ1-5, with D tentatively TRBD1 (6 bases). The read ends 3 residues early relative to the CDR3; the germline J gene fills the gap. Germline loops: CDR1 SNHLY, CDR2 FYNNEI. There are 14 residues in the CDR3. V was trimmed by 6 bases and J by 2 bases, leaving 11 bases between them.

Concerning this clone itself: The read ends 3 residues shy of where the CDR3 ends; the end is completed using the germline J gene. The genes are TRBV12-3 or TRBV12-4 and TRBJ1-4, with a tentative D call TRBD1 (6 bases). The CDR3 is made up of 15 amino acids. The V end lost 3 bases, the J end lost 5 bases, and 13 bases lay between the germline ends. CDR3 sequence: CASSLVGGQNEKLFF. Incomplete CDR3 DNA: TGTGCCAGCAGTTTGGTAGGAGGACAGAATGAAAAA.

A note on this clone: The read terminates 3 residues before the CDR3 end, so the remaining end is supplied by the germline J gene. The chain employs TRBV30 and TRBJ2-3; D possibly corresponds to TRBD1 (6 bases). The CDR3 runs 15 residues. Germline CDR1 GTSNPN, CDR2 SVGIG (reference sequence). V was clipped by 2 bases and J by 5 bases, with 17 bases between them. The part of the CDR3 DNA that was read is TGTGCCTGGAGTTCGCGACAGGATTGGAAAGATACG. Its protein is CAWSSRQDWKDT. The entire CDR3 sequence reads CAWSSRQDWKDTQYF.

On this clone: The read finishes 3 residues shy of the CDR3 end, and the germline J gene is used to complete it. The V gene is TRBV12-3 or TRBV12-4, the J gene TRBJ2-3; the match to TRBD1 covers 9 bases. The CDR3 runs to 13 residues. J lost 8 bases, V lost 3 bases, and 3 bases had no gene match. The covered CDR3 bases are TGTGCCAGCAGTTTCCGGGACAGGGCTACG. Its protein is CASSFRDRAT. The full CDR3 protein is CASSFRDRATQYF.

Points on this clone: The read terminates 3 residues before the CDR3 end, so the remaining end is supplied by the germline J gene. This sequence joins TRBV7-2 and TRBJ2-7; D perhaps matches TRBD1 (6 bases). Deletions cut 2 bases from V and 5 bases from J, with 10 bases between. Germline loops: CDR1 SGHTA, CDR2 FQGNSA. This CDR3 has 13 amino acids. Here the CDR3 reads CASSLNPGDEQYF. Partial CDR3 DNA: TGTGCCAGCAGCTTAAATCCAGGGGACGAG.

Points on this clone: The read halts 3 residues ahead of the CDR3 end, with the missing end drawn from the germline J gene. The chain is built from TRBV10-3 and TRBJ2-7; 8 bases are shared with TRBD2. This CDR3 comprises 12 residues. J was trimmed by 6 bases and V by 6 bases; bases with no gene match: 4. CDR1 ENHRY and CDR2 SYGVKD come from the germline V gene. The CDR3 sequence: CAIRGTRPEQYF. The sequenced part of the CDR3 DNA is TGTGCCATCAGGGGGACTAGGCCCGAG.

A remark on this clone: The read ends 3 residues shy of where the CDR3 ends; the end is completed using the germline J gene. The rearrangement joins TRBV7-2 to TRBJ2-5, with TRBD2 identical over 7 bases. Trimming cost V 4 bases and J 6 bases; bases outside gene matches: 5. The CDR3 has 13 amino acids. Germline lookup yields CDR1 SGHTA and CDR2 FQGNSA. CDR3: CASSSSSGKTQYF. CDR3 DNA (partial): TGTGCCAGCAGCTCTTCTAGCGGAAAGACC.

Notes on this clone: The read finishes 3 residues shy of the CDR3 end, and the germline J gene is used to complete it. V and J are TRBV18 and TRBJ1-2, with D maybe TRBD1 (5 bases). This CDR3 region has 16 residues. Germline assignment: CDR1 KGHSH and CDR2 LQKENI. Trimming pared 2 bases from V and 4 bases from J, leaving 17 bases between. CDR3 region: CASSPGARWRVYGYTF. The sequenced CDR3 bases are TGTGCCAGCTCACCAGGGGCCCGTTGGCGCGTCTATGGC.